These 22 T cell receptor beta chains were all obtained from the same sample, sequenced in a study of control samples from healthy donors and cancer patients. The assay was immunoSEQ multiplex PCR, and TCRdb's table has in-frame clones only and misses some. The sample records tens of thousands of clones, roughly 84% being singletons. Sequencing was carried out using blood. These TCRs come from a man aged 45-65 years in good health.

This clone was found a few times. This chain's CDR3 is CAWSVGYEQYF. The CDR3 bases are TGTGCCTGGAGTGTCGGCTACGAGCAGTACTTC. The V and J genes are TRBV30 and TRBJ2-7; the D is unclear. The ends were cut back, 0 bases at V and 3 bases at J, with 3 bases in the middle. The length of the CDR3 is 11 residues. Germline V lookup: CDR1 GTSNPN, CDR2 SVGIG (reference sequence).

The V gene is TRBV30, the J gene TRBJ1-2; no reliable D call. CDR1 is GTSNPN and CDR2 is SVGIG in the germline V gene (reference sequence). Trimming stripped 0 bases from V and 4 bases from J, with 15 bases between. The CDR3 has 15 amino acids. CDR3 amino acids: CAWSVTQNPFYGYTF. CDR3 nucleotides: TGTGCCTGGAGTGTAACCCAGAATCCCTTCTATGGCTACACCTTC.

The chain recombines TRBV11-2 with TRBJ1-1, with D possibly being TRBD1 (5 bases). In germline, CDR1 is SGHAT, CDR2 FQNNGV. Trimming removed 5 bases from V and 1 base from J, with 14 bases in between. The CDR3 length is 15 residues. The CDR3 loop is CASSRPGTANTEAFF. The DNA for the CDR3 is TGTGCCAGCAGCCGACCCGGGACCGCGAACACTGAAGCTTTCTTT. Complete variable domain (other parts from reference TRBV11-2 and TRBJ1-1): EAGVAQSPRYKIIEKRQSVAFWCNPISGHATLYWYQQILGQGPKLLIQFQNNGVVDDSQLPKDRFSAERLKGVDSTLKIQPAKLEDSAVYLCASSRPGTANTEAFFGQGTRLTVV.

This clone was seen more than once but under ten times. The CDR3 spells CASSLRGLYEQYF. The CDR3 DNA sequence: TGTGCCAGCAGCTTAAGGGGGCTGTACGAGCAGTACTTC. V is TRBV7-9 and J is TRBJ2-7, with 7 bases that match TRBD1. CDR1 SEHNR and CDR2 FQNEAQ come from the germline V gene (reference sequence). V was pared by 2 bases and J by 4 bases, with 2 bases of the junction left unmatched. CDR3 size: 13 residues.

This clone was seen a single time. In the same sample, other DNA sequences code for this CDR3. This chain connects TRBV18 to TRBJ2-2; D call uncertain. CDR3 length equals 16 residues. Per the germline V gene, CDR1 is KGHSH and CDR2 is LQKENI. Between the trimmed V and J ends, which lost 1 base and 4 bases, there was a span of 13 bases. DNA of the CDR3: TGTGCCAGCTCACCACGGATGGGTGAGGCCACCGGGGAGCTGTTTTTT. Its translation: CASSPRMGEATGELFF.

V and J are TRBV5-4 and TRBJ2-7, with 7 bases matching TRBD2. The CDR3 has 13 residues. The V gene's germline CDR1 is SGHNT and CDR2 YYREEE (reference sequence). V lost 4 bases to trimming and J lost 6 bases; unmatched junction nucleotides: 7. In nucleotides, the CDR3 is TGTGCCAGCAGCCCCGGACTAGACGGCGAGCAGTACTTC. Translated, it gives CASSPGLDGEQYF.

The chain has TRBV6-5 and TRBJ1-2; 8 bases fit TRBD1. This CDR3 has 13 amino acids. J was trimmed by 7 bases and V by 8 bases; bases with no gene match: 9. Germline V gives CDR1 MNHEY, CDR2 SVGAGI. DNA of the CDR3: TGTGCCAGCTCACACGACAGGGGATTTGGCTACACCTTC. It is translated as CASSHDRGFGYTF.

The V call is TRBV18, the J call TRBJ2-6; D is undetermined. The CDR3 runs to 15 residues. CDR1 is KGHSH and CDR2 is LQKENI in the germline V gene. Trimming took off 0 bases at V and 0 bases at J, with 3 bases between the two ends. The DNA for the CDR3 is TGTGCCAGCTCACCACCGAGCTCTGGGGCCAACGTCCTGACTTTC. It codes for CASSPPSSGANVLTF.

The chain recombines TRBV7-9 with TRBJ2-5; D is possibly TRBD2 (7 bases). CDR1 is SEHNR and CDR2 is FQNEAQ in the germline V gene (reference sequence). CDR3 length: 18 residues. V lost 3 bases and J 2 bases, leaving 22 bases between the germline ends. The CDR3 spells CASSFIRGGPTRQETQYF. CDR3 DNA: TGTGCCAGCAGCTTTATTAGGGGGGGACCTACCCGACAAGAGACCCAGTACTTC.

The rearrangement links TRBV4-1 to TRBJ1-1, with a tentative D call TRBD1 (6 bases). Germline CDR1 reads MGHRA; CDR2 reads YSYEKL. V lost 0 bases to trimming and J lost 11 bases, with 19 bases between them. The CDR3 spans 15 residues. The CDR3 sequence: CASSQESRGPFQAFF. The CDR3 nucleotides are TGCGCCAGCAGCCAAGAATCCAGGGGCCCTTTTCAGGCTTTCTTT.

The chain employs TRBV5-8 and TRBJ1-3; D not resolved. The CDR3 covers 15 residues. V dropped 0 bases and J dropped 0 bases, with 7 bases sitting between them. Per germline, CDR1 SGHTS and CDR2 YDEGEE. Written as DNA, the CDR3 is TGTGCCAGCAGCTTGGCCGTGTTCTCTGGAAACACCATATATTTT. It specifies CASSLAVFSGNTIYF.

The V gene is TRBV7-2, the J gene TRBJ2-1; D possibly corresponds to TRBD1 (6 bases). V shed 3 bases and J shed 0 bases, with 21 bases lying between them. Per the germline V gene, CDR1 is SGHTA and CDR2 is FQGNSA. This CDR3 has 19 amino acids. The CDR3 DNA reads TGTGCCAGCAGCTTTCATGGGGGCGCCGTATTTAGCTCCTACAATGAGCAGTTCTTC. Translating it yields CASSFHGGAVFSSYNEQFF. The variable domain in full, completed from reference TRBV7-2 and TRBJ2-1, reads GAGVSQSPSNKVTEKGKDVELRCDPISGHTALYWYRQSLGQGLEFLIYFQGNSAPDKSGLPSDRFSAERTGGSVSTLTIQRTQQEDSAVYLCASSFHGGAVFSSYNEQFFGPGTRLTVL.

The chain combines TRBV11-3 with TRBJ2-4; D tentatively fits TRBD1 or TRBD2 (5 bases each). The CDR3 spans 16 residues. V was clipped by 4 bases and J by 1 base, with 14 bases between them. From germline, CDR1 is SGHNT and CDR2 YENEEA. The CDR3 region has the DNA TGTGCCAGCAGCTACCGGGACGGCGGGGCCAAAAACATTCAGTACTTC. Amino acid sequence: CASSYRDGGAKNIQYF.

V and J are TRBV6-2 or TRBV6-3 and TRBJ2-2; perhaps D is TRBD1 or TRBD2 (5 bases each). V lost 4 bases and J 3 bases, leaving 18 bases between the germline ends. The CDR3 loop spans 17 amino acids. The germline gives CDR1 MNHEY, CDR2 SVGEGT. The CDR3 DNA is TGTGCCAGCAGTTCCTCCACTGGTAGGGGACACACCGGGGAGCTGTTTTTT. As protein: CASSSSTGRGHTGELFF.

The chain employs TRBV5-1 and TRBJ1-2; D is uncertain. Germline V gene sequence: CDR1 SGHRS, CDR2 YFSETQ. This CDR3 contains 15 residues. Trimming pared 1 base from V and 4 bases from J, leaving 14 bases between. CDR3 sequence: CASSLIWRVGYGYTF. In DNA, the CDR3 is TGCGCCAGCAGCTTGATCTGGAGGGTGGGCTATGGCTACACCTTC.

The rearrangement uses TRBV11-3 and TRBJ1-4; 7 nucleotides line up with TRBD1. Trimming removed 3 bases from V and 6 bases from J; junction bases left unmatched: 4. The CDR3 has 14 amino acids. From germline, CDR1 is SGHNT and CDR2 YENEEA. CDR3 sequence reads: CASSFRQGDEKLFF. Here the CDR3 DNA reads TGTGCCAGCAGCTTTAGGCAGGGGGATGAAAAACTGTTTTTT.

The rearrangement uses TRBV5-1 and TRBJ2-7; the D is unclear. This CDR3 is 13 amino acids long. V lost 3 bases and J lost 0, with 7 bases in between. Germline V gene data show CDR1 as SGHRS and CDR2 as YFSETQ. The CDR3 region has the DNA TGCGCCAGCAGCTGGGCGGACTCCTACGAGCAGTACTTC. It codes for CASSWADSYEQYF.

The chain couples TRBV24-1 to TRBJ1-2; no clear D. The CDR3 is 13 amino acids. The germline gives CDR1 KGHDR, CDR2 SFDVKD. Deletions cut 4 bases from V and 8 bases from J, with 13 bases between. CDR3 region: CATSDNSAGGYTF. For the CDR3, the DNA is TGTGCCACCAGTGACAACAGCGCCGGAGGCTACACCTTC.

The chain carries TRBV24-1 and TRBJ1-1; possibly TRBD1 for D (5 bases). The CDR3 spans 14 residues. CDR1 and CDR2 (germline): KGHDR, SFDVKD. Trimming took 10 bases from V and 2 from J, leaving 16 bases between them. CDR3 in amino acids: CATRSGAGNTEAFF. In DNA, the CDR3 is TGTGCCACGAGGAGCGGGGCGGGAAACACTGAAGCTTTCTTT.

The chain recombines TRBV7-9 with TRBJ1-2; perhaps TRBD1 as D (5 bases). Between the trimmed V and J ends, which lost 1 base and 5 bases, there was a span of 8 bases. Germline V lookup: CDR1 SEHNR, CDR2 FQNEAQ (reference sequence). The CDR3 extends over 13 amino acids. For the CDR3, the DNA is TGTGCCAGCAGCTTAGGGGGCGAATATGGCTACACCTTC. It is translated as CASSLGGEYGYTF.

J is TRBJ2-2 and V is TRBV7-8, with D unresolved. CDR3 length: 13 amino acids. The V gene's germline CDR1 is SGHVS and CDR2 FQNEAQ. V gave up 1 base and J gave up 6 bases, with 6 bases separating them. The CDR3 DNA is TGTGCCAGCAGCTTAGTTGGCGCCGGGGAGCTGTTTTTT. This sequence encodes CASSLVGAGELFF.

This rearrangement joins TRBV6-6 to TRBJ2-1; TRBD2 agrees at 10 bases. V lost 0 bases to trimming and J lost 7 bases; unmatched junction nucleotides: 0. The germline gives CDR1 MNHNY, CDR2 SVGAGI (reference sequence). This CDR3 contains 14 residues. The CDR3 loop reads CASSYSTSGNEQFF. The CDR3 nucleotides are TGTGCCAGCAGTTACTCGACTAGCGGGAATGAGCAGTTCTTC.